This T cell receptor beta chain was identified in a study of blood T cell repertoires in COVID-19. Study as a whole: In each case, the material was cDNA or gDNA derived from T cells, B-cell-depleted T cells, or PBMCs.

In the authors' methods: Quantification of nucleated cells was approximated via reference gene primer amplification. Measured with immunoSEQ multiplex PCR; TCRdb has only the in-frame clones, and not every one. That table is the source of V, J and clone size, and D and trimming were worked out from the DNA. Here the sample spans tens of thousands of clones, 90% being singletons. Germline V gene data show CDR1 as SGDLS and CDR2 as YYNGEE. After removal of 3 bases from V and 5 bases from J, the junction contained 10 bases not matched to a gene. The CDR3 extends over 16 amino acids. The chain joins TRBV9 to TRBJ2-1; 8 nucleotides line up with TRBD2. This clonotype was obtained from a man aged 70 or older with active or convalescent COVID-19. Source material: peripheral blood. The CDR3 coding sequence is TGTGCCAGCAGCGCCGGGGGGGCCCGGCCGAACAATGAGCAGTTCTTC. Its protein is CASSAGGARPNNEQFF.